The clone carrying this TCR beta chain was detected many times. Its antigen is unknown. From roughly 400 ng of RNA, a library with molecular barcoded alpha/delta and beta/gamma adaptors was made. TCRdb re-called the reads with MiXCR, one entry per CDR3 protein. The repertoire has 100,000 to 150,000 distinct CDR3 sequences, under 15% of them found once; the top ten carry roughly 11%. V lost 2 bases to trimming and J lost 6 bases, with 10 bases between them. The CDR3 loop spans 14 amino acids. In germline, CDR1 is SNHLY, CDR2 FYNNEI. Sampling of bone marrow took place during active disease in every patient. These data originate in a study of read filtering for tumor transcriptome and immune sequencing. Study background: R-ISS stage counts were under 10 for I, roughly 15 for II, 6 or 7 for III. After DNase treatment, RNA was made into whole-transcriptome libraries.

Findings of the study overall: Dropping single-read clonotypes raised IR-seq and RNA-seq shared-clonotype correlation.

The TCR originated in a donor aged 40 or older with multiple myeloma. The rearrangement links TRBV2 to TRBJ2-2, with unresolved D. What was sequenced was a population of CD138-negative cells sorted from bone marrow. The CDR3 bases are TGTGCCAGCAGTGAACGTCCTTACGCCGGGGAGCTGTTTTTT. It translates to CASSERPYAGELFF.